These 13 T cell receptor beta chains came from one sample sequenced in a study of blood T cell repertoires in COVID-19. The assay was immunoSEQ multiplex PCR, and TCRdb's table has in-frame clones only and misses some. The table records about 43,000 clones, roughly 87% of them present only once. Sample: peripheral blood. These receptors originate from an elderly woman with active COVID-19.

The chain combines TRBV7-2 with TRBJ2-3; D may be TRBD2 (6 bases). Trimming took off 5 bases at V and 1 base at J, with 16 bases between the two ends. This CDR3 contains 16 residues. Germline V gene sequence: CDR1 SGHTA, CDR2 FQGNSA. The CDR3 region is CASSPDHGRRTDTQYF. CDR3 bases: TGTGCCAGCAGCCCAGATCACGGGAGACGCACAGATACGCAGTATTTT. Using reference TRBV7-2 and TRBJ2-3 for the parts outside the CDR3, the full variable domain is GAGVSQSPSNKVTEKGKDVELRCDPISGHTALYWYRQSLGQGLEFLIYFQGNSAPDKSGLPSDRFSAERTGGSVSTLTIQRTQQEDSAVYLCASSPDHGRRTDTQYFGPGTRLTVL.

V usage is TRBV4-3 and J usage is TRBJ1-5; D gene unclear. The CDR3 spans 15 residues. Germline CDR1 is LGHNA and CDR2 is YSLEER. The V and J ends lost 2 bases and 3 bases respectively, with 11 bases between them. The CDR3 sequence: CASSQSRNANQPQHF. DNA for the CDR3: TGCGCCAGCAGCCAATCGAGGAATGCCAATCAGCCCCAGCATTTT.

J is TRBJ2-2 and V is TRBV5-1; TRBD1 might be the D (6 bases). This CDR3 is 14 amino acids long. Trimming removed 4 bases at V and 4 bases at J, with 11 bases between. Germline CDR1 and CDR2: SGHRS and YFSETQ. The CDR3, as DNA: TGCGCCAGCAGCGCTTTGGACAGCACCGGGGAGCTGTTTTTT. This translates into CASSALDSTGELFF.

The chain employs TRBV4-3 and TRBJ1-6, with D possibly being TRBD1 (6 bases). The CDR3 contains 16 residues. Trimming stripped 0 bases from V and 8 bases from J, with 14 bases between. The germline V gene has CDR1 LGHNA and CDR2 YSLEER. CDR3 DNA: TGCGCCAGCAGCCAAGATTCCAGGGGACCTTATTCACCCCTCCACTTT. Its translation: CASSQDSRGPYSPLHF.

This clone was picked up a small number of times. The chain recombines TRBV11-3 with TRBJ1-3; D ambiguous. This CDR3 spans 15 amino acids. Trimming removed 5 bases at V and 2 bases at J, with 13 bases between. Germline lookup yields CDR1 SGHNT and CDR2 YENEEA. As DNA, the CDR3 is TGTGCCAGCAGCGCCAGAGGAGGGCCTGGAAACACCATATATTTT. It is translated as CASSARGGPGNTIYF.

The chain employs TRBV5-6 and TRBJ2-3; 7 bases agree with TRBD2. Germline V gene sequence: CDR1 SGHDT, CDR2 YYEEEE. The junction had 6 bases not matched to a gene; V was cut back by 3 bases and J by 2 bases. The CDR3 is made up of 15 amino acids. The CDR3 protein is CASSYIGGNTDTQYF. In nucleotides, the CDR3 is TGTGCCAGCAGCTACATCGGGGGGAACACAGATACGCAGTATTTT.

In nucleotides, the CDR3 is TGCAGCGTTCCCGGGACAGGGGCCCTGAACACTGAAGCTTTCTTT. Protein sequence: CSVPGTGALNTEAFF. The rearrangement links TRBV29-1 to TRBJ1-1; TRBD1 matches 10 bases. The ends lost 5 bases at V and 0 bases at J; junction bases unmatched: 6. The germline V gene encodes CDR1 SQVTM and CDR2 ANQGSEA. The CDR3 is 15 amino acids.

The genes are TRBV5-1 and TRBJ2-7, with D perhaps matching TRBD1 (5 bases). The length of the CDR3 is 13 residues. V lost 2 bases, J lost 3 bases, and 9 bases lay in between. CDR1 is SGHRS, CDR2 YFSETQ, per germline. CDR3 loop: CASSFRTHYEQYF. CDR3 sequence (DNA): TGCGCCAGCAGCTTTAGGACACACTACGAGCAGTACTTC.

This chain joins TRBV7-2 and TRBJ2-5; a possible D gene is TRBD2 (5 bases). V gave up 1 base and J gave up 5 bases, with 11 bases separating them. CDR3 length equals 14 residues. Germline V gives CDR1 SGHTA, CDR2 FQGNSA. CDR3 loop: CASSLVAPGETQYF. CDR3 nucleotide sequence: TGTGCCAGCAGCTTAGTAGCGCCGGGGGAGACCCAGTACTTC.

CDR3 nucleotide sequence: TGTGCCAGCAGCCTTAGGGGGGGCAGCCAAGGAAACACCATATATTTT. Its translation: CASSLRGGSQGNTIYF. V is TRBV3-1 (or the pseudogene TRBV3-2) and J is TRBJ1-3, with D perhaps TRBD1 (6 bases). With 4 bases removed from V and 4 bases from J, the gap between germline ends came to 17 bases. The CDR3 is 16 residues long. Germline V CDR1 and CDR2: LGHDT, YNNKEL (reference sequence).

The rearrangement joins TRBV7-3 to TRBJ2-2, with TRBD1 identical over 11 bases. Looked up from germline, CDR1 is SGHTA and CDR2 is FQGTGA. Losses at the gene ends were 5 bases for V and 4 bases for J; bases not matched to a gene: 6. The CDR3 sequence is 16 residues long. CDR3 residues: CASSPGTGGITGELFF. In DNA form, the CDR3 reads TGTGCCAGCAGCCCCGGGACAGGGGGAATCACCGGGGAGCTGTTTTTT.

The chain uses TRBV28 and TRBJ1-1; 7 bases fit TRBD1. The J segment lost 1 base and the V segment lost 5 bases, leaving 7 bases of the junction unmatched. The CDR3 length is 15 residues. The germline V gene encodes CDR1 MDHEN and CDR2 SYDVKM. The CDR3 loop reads CASSLRQGGNTEAFF. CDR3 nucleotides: TGTGCCAGCAGTCTCCGACAGGGAGGGAACACTGAAGCTTTCTTT.

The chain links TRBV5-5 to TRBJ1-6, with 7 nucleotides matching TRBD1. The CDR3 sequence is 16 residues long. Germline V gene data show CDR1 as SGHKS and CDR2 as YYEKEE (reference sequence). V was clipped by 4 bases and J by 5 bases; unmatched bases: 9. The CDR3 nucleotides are TGTGCCAGCAGCGCCTCGGACAGGTTTCATAATTCACCCCTCCACTTT. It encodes CASSASDRFHNSPLHF.